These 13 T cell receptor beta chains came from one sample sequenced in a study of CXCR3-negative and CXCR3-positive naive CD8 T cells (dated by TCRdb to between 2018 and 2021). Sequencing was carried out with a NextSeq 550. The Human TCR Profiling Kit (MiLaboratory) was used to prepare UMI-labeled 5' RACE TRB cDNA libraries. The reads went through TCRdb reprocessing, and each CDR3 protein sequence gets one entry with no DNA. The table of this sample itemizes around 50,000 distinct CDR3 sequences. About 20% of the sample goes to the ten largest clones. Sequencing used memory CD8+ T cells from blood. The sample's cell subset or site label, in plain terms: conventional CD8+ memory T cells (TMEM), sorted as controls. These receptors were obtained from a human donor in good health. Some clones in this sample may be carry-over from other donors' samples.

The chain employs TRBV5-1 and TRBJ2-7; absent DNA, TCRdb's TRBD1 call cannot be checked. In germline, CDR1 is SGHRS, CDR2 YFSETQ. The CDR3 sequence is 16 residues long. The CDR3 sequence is CASSLLPTGRSYEQYF.

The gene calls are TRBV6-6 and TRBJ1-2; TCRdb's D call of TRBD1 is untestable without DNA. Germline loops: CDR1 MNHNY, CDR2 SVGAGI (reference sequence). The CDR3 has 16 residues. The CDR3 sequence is CASSTGTGGTNYGYTF.

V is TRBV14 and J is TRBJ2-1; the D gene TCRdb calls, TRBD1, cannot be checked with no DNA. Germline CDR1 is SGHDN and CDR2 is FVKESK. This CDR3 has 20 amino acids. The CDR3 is CASSQGKWPGTAALYNEQFF.

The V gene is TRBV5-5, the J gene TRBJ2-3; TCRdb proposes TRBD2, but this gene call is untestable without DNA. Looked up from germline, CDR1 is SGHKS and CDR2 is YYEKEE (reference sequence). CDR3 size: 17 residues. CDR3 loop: CASSLEGVSGYTDTQYF.

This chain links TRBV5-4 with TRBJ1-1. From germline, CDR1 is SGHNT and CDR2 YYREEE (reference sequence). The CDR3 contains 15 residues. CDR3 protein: CASSLDRGLNTEAFF.

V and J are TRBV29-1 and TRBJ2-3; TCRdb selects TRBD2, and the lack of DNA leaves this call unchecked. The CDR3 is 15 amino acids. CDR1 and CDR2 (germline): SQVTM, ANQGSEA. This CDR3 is CSVTEGLESTDTQYF.

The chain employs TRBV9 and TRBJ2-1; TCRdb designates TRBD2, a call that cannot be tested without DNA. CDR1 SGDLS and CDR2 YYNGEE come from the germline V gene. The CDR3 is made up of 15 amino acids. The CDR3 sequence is CASSAAGTSGNEQFF.

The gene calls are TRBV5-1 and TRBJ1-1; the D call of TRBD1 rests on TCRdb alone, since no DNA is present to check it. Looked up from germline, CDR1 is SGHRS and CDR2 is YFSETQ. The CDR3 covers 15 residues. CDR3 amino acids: CASSPGQYRNTEAFF.

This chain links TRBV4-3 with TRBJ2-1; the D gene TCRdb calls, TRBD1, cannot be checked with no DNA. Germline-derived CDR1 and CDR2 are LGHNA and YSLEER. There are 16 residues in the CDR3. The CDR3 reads CASSQDRQPNGDEQFF.

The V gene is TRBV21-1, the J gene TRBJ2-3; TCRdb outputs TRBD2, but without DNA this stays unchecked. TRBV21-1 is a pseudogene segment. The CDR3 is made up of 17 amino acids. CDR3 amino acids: CASSKGVGPCTTDTQYF.

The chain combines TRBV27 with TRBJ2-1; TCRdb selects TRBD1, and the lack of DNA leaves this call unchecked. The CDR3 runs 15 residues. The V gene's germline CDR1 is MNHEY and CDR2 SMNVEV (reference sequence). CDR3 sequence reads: CASSSPAGAHNEQFF.

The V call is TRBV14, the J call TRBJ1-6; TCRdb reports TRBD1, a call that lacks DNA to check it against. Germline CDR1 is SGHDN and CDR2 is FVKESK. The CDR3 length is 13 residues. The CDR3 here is CASSVRGNSPLHF.

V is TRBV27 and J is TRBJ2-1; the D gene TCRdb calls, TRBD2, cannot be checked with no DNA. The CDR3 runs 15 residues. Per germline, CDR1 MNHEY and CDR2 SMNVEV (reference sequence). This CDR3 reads CASSLWGLAGSEQFF.